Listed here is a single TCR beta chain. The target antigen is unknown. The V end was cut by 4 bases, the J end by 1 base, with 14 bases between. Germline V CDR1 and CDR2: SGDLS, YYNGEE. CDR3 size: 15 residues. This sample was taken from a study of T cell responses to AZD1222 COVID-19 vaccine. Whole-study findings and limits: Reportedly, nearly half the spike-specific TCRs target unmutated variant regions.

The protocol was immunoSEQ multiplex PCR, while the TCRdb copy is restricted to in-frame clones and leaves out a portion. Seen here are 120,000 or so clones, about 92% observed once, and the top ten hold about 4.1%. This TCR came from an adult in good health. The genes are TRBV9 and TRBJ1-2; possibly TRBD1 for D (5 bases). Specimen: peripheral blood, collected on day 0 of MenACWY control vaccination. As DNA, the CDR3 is TGTGCCAGCAGCACACCCGGGACCAGTAACTATGGCTACACCTTC. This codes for CASSTPGTSNYGYTF.